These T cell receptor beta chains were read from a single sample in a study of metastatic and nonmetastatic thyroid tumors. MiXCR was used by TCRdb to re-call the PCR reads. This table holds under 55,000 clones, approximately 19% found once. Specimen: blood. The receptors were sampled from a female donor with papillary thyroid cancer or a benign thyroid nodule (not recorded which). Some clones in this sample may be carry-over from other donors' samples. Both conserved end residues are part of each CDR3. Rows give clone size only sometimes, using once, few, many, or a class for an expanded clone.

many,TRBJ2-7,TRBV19,CASSAPPGQGPYEQYF
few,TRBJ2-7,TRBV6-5,CASSHRDRVGEQYF
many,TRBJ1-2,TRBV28,CASSLMDRKNYGYTF
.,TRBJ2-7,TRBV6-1,CASSEFTVYEQYF
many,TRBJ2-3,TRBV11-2,CASSPTSANTDTQYF
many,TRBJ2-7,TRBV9,CASSVAHTSRQYF
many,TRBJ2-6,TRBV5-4,CASSFARSVTGANVLTF
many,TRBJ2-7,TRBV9,CASSGPGQGAYEQYF
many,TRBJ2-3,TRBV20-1,CSASWAGDTDTQYF
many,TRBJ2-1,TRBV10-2,CASREISYNEQFF
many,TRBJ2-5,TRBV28,CASSSTGLETQYF
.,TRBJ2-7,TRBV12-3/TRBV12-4,CASTIASVSSEQYF
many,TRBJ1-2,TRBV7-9,CASSLDGLFAANYGYTF
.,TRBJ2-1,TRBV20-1,CSAPPVGGSTYNEQFF
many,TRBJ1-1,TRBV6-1,CASSELGGTDTEAFF
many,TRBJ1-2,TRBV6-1,CASSEEVEDYGYTF
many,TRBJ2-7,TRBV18,CASSPRTSSALQYF
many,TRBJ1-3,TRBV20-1,CSANRDRLQSGNTIYF
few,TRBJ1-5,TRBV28,CASRGPDGYHPQHF
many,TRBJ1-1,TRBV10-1,CASSGQGYTEAFF
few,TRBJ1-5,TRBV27,CASSSNRGFGQPQHF
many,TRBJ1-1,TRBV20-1,CSARDIGRGDPEAFF
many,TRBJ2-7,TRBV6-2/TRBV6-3,CASSYPESQERVSYEQHF
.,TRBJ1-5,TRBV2,CASSRRGRGSNQPQHF
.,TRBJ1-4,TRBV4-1,CASSHGGEKLFF
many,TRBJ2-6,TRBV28,CASARQGPSSGANVLTF
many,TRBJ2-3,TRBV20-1,CSARKGVLTDTQYF
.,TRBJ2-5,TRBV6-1,CASSQGPSKETQYF
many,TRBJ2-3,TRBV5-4,CASSLARGLNTDTQYF
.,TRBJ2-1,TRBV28,CAISYTLAVHYNEQFF
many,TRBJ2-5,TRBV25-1,CASSAPGHSNQETQYF
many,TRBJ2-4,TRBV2,CASSDTPGLAGGKAKNIQYF
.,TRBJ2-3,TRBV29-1,CSVRYPVLHGVDTDTQYF
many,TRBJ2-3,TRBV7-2,CASSFTLTSDTQYF
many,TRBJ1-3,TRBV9,CASSVTDLRDTIYF
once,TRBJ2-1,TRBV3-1,CSSSHWLAGEQFF
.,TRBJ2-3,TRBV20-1,CSASDRGTETDKQYF
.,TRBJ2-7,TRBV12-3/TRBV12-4,CASSLTGAGPAEQYF